Included here is one TCR beta chain sequence, with context. Its antigen is as yet unknown. The data were obtained in a study of T cell responses to AZD1222 COVID-19 vaccine. Germline V gene sequence: CDR1 MNHEY, CDR2 SVGEGT. This CDR3 is 18 amino acids long. Losses at the gene ends were 3 bases for V and 2 bases for J; bases not matched to a gene: 11. The data were produced by immunoSEQ multiplex PCR, yet TCRdb's version contains in-frame clones alone and is incomplete. The profile shows approximately 68,000 clones, over 75% of them singletons. Regarding the study as a whole: Donors in the cohort were predominantly white British and more often female, and clonal diversity was possibly underestimated.

The sequence was collected from an adult in good health. The chain recombines TRBV6-2 or TRBV6-3 with TRBJ2-1; 9 nucleotides line up with TRBD1. This sample comprised peripheral blood, obtained on day 0 of AZD1222 vaccination. The chain's CDR3 is CASSYSLGQGRTYNEQFF. In nucleotides, the CDR3 is TGTGCCAGCAGTTATAGTTTGGGACAGGGTCGCACCTACAATGAGCAGTTCTTC.